This T cell receptor beta chain was captured by sequencing in a study of Ad26.COV2.S vaccination and SARS-CoV-2 variants. Whole-study context: In the COV1001 trial, the donor was in the Ad26.COV2.S arm. Ad26.COV2.S, an intramuscular injection, was given once or twice 56 days apart.

CDR1 is LGHDT, CDR2 YNNKEL, per germline (reference sequence). The CDR3 runs 16 residues. Trimming took off 0 bases at V and 2 bases at J, with 13 bases between the two ends. Whole-study findings and limits: After vaccination, substantial breadth of spike-specific CD8+ and CD4+ responses was reported. Placebo recipients and vaccine recipients were similar in non-spike TCR breadth.

Here immunoSEQ multiplex PCR was the method, and the copy in TCRdb shows in-frame clones only, minus some. The sample contains around 240,000 clones, roughly 88% of which appear only once. As for this clone: Its antigen remains unknown.

Regarding treatment: about 20 received Ad26.COV2.S at low or high dose, single or two shots; 5 received placebo; per-sample allocation not given. On day 63 after the first injection, vaccine and placebo recipients gave samples. This chain uses TRBV3-1 (or the pseudogene TRBV3-2) with TRBJ1-1, with a weak D call TRBD1 (5 bases). This clonotype was sampled from a person aged 18-60 years who received the Ad26.COV2.S COVID-19 vaccine or a placebo. Sequences were derived from peripheral blood, sampled in a trial of Ad26.COV2.S vaccine versus placebo. This CDR3 reads CASSQDRRVCNTEAFF. DNA of the CDR3: TGTGCCAGCAGCCAAGATCGCAGGGTCTGCAACACTGAAGCTTTCTTT.